The sequence of this T cell receptor beta chain was determined in a study of T cell responses to AZD1222 COVID-19 vaccine. V was trimmed by 4 bases and J by 1 base, leaving 7 bases between them. Germline-derived CDR1 and CDR2 are SNHLY and FYNNEI. The CDR3 totals 13 residues. Measured with immunoSEQ multiplex PCR; TCRdb has only the in-frame clones, and not every one. Altogether roughly 160,000 clones are present, 94% being singletons, with the ten largest covering about 0.64%. This specimen was peripheral blood, taken on day 0 of AZD1222 vaccination. The receptor was isolated from an adult in good health. The chain employs TRBV2 and TRBJ1-1; D gene ambiguous. CDR3 loop: CASSVGENTEAFF. The DNA of the CDR3 is TGTGCCAGCAGTGTGGGAGAGAACACTGAAGCTTTCTTT.